This T cell receptor (beta chain) comes out of a study of shared clonotypes between healthy human individuals. Study in general: Three plates each covered CD4 naive and memory; CD8 naive two, CD8 memory one. Study observations and caveats: Some naive CD4 clonotypes, roughly 5%, turned up in common across several donors. Estimated richness values were generally larger in naive subsets than in memory subsets. Compared with clonotypes that all four donors shared, non-shared clonotypes had lower generation probabilities.

Worth noting for this clone: The antigen remains unidentified.

Positive CCR7 selection of CD45RO-negative cells yielded the naive CD8 cells, and terminally differentiated effector memory CD45RA+ cells were excluded. V was cut by 3 bases and J by 0 bases, with 14 bases left in between. Looked up from germline, CDR1 is GTSNPN and CDR2 is SVGIG (reference sequence). This CDR3 has 16 residues. The repertoire was sequenced with immunoSEQ multiplex PCR; TCRdb's copy has only in-frame clones and lacks some. The sample lists under 600,000 clones, more than 95% occurring once. The sequence was obtained from a man between 25 and 39 years old in good health. Material for sequencing was naive CD8+ T cells sorted from blood. The chain uses TRBV30 and TRBJ2-2; TRBD2 might be the D (7 bases). Here the CDR3 reads CAWSGGPDPNTGELFF. CDR3 DNA sequence: TGTGCCTGGAGCGGGGGGCCTGACCCGAACACCGGGGAGCTGTTTTTT.